This TCR beta chain came from a study of T-cell reconstitution after alpha-beta-depleted transplantation in children. Researchers prepared the TCRbeta library using unique molecular identifiers, the study reports. TCRdb used MiXCR to reprocess the PCR reads, holding one entry per CDR3 protein. This sample has fewer than 550,000 distinct CDR3 sequences, with approximately 10% found just once. This clonotype has more than one count but fewer than ten. Germline CDR1 is LNHDA and CDR2 is SQIVND (reference sequence). The trim removed 2 bases at V and 1 base at J, leaving 2 bases unmatched. This CDR3 contains 14 residues.

This material consisted of PBMCs, mostly from graft donor cells, taken 180 days after TCRalphabeta/CD19-depleted stem cell transplant. The source is a female patient aged 2-15 years who had a stem cell transplant for aplastic anemia, so the T cells may come from the graft donor. This chain uses TRBV19 with TRBJ2-7; 7 nucleotides match TRBD1. CDR3 protein: CASSITGASYEQYF. As DNA, the CDR3 is TGTGCCAGTAGTATAACAGGGGCGTCCTACGAGCAGTACTTC. The entire variable domain, with the rest obtained from reference TRBV19 and TRBJ2-7, is as follows: DGGITQSPKYLFRKEGQNVTLSCEQNLNHDAMYWYRQDPGQGLRLIYYSQIVNDFQKGDIAEGYSVSREKKESFPLTVTSAQKNPTAFYLCASSITGASYEQYFGPGTRLTVT.